The TCR beta chain under discussion was sequenced for a study of T cell repertoires in cytomegalovirus infection. At the level of the study: Recently identified HLA-C-restricted CMV epitopes were used, and well-studied HLA-B-restricted CMV epitopes were used as well. An indication of both CMV infection and matching HLA type came from public TCR beta signatures.

In regard to this clonotype: Its matching antigen is unknown.

The CDR3 runs 14 residues. Germline CDR1 LGHNA, CDR2 YNFKEQ. V was shortened by 0 bases and J by 5 bases, with 10 bases between the two germline ends. General study results and limits: CMV-specific TCR beta clonotypes restricted by HLA-C were the ones dominating the ex vivo response. Adding up the frequency of public TCR beta families identified people who carried CMV plus the relevant HLA.

From the reads, TCRdb called clonotypes with MiXCR, one entry per CDR3 protein. In the table there are about 920,000 distinct CDR3 sequences, 30% to 40% of which are singletons. The sequence came from a human donor in good health (CMV status not recorded). Some clones in this sample may be carry-over from other donors' samples. The J gene is TRBJ2-5, the V gene TRBV4-2, with D perhaps matching TRBD1 or TRBD2 (6 bases each). Material: cultured CD8+ T cells from PBMCs, obtained from culture after CMV antigen stimulation. The DNA for the CDR3 is TGTGCCAGCAGCCAAGAAGGGGGGCTTGAGACCCAGTACTTC. Protein product: CASSQEGGLETQYF.